This TCR beta chain was sequenced in a study of cytomegalovirus exposure and HLA in healthy donors. Findings of the study overall: An analysis was carried out later, and it reportedly showed fewer N-insertions in an Asian-associated ancestry cluster than the approximately 700-donor mean.

Comment on this clone: Its specificity is not known.

Vbeta (60) and Jbeta (13) primers were used in the PCR. Some clones are missing from TCRdb's copy, which holds only in-frame ones; the method was immunoSEQ multiplex PCR. The data contain about 150,000 clones, 70% to 80% of them singletons. This CDR3 region has 12 residues. Per germline, CDR1 GTSNPN and CDR2 SVGIG (reference sequence). The V end lost 0 bases, the J end lost 10 bases, and 12 bases lay between the germline ends. Donors consisted of healthy bone marrow donors. This sequence originates from a man between 40 and 49 years old in good health and CMV-seropositive. Sequenced input: PBMCs. The V call is TRBV30, the J call TRBJ1-1; D is unclear. The CDR3 sequence is CAWSVSERGAFF. CDR3 nucleotide sequence: TGTGCCTGGAGTGTATCTGAGCGGGGAGCTTTCTTT.